These 27 T cell receptor beta chains came from one sample sequenced in a study of CD8+ T cells in alopecia areata. Extraction of RNA preceded its reverse transcription into cDNA, which served as the sequencing template. Sequencing was performed with immunoSEQ multiplex PCR; in TCRdb, only in-frame clones are kept and a portion is missing. The table records 110,000 or so clones, approximately 38% of them present only once. The sequencing input was CD4+ T cells sorted from blood. The receptors shown here come from a human donor with alopecia areata.

The chain joins TRBV5-1 to TRBJ2-5, with 7 bases lining up with TRBD1. The V gene end was trimmed by 3 bases and the J gene end by 2 bases; junction bases not matched to a gene: 7. CDR1 is SGHRS and CDR2 is YFSETQ in the germline V gene. This CDR3 has 15 amino acids. CDR3 sequence reads: CASSWTGTEQETQYF. For the CDR3, the DNA is TGCGCCAGCAGCTGGACCGGGACAGAACAAGAGACCCAGTACTTC.

The V and J genes are TRBV29-1 and TRBJ1-5; the D is unclear. V was trimmed by 4 bases and J by 0 bases, leaving 7 bases between them. The CDR3 runs to 13 residues. Germline CDR1 and CDR2: SQVTM and ANQGSEA. CDR3 amino acids: CSVAHNSNQPQHF. CDR3 DNA: TGCAGCGTTGCGCATAATAGCAATCAGCCCCAGCATTTT.

The chain joins TRBV29-1 to TRBJ1-1; weak D call: TRBD1 (5 bases). Looked up from germline, CDR1 is SQVTM and CDR2 is ANQGSEA. The CDR3 loop spans 14 amino acids. V gave up 6 bases and J gave up 6 bases, with 20 bases separating them. CDR3 in amino acids: CSVRATAGRAEAFF. The CDR3 nucleotides are TGCAGCGTGCGGGCCACGGCAGGGCGGGCTGAAGCTTTCTTT.

This clone was found a few times. This chain joins TRBV29-1 and TRBJ2-4, with 8 bases identical to TRBD2. The J segment lost 12 bases and the V segment lost 6 bases, leaving 4 bases of the junction unmatched. CDR3 length: 10 residues. The germline V gene encodes CDR1 SQVTM and CDR2 ANQGSEA. The CDR3 nucleotides read TGCAGCGTAAGGACTAGCACTCAGTACTTC. Its protein is CSVRTSTQYF.

This clone has a handful of counts. This chain joins TRBV19 and TRBJ1-2; D is unclear. Germline CDR1 is LNHDA and CDR2 is SQIVND (reference sequence). The CDR3 length is 13 residues. Trimming removed 4 bases at V and 8 bases at J, with 14 bases between. Here the CDR3 reads CASSTRTGLGYTF. The CDR3 DNA reads as TGTGCCAGTAGTACCCGGACGGGGTTGGGCTACACCTTC. Supplemented by reference TRBV19 and TRBJ1-2, the full variable domain reads DGGITQSPKYLFRKEGQNVTLSCEQNLNHDAMYWYRQDPGQGLRLIYYSQIVNDFQKGDIAEGYSVSREKKESFPLTVTSAQKNPTAFYLCASSTRTGLGYTFGSGTRLTVV.

Only a few counts were recorded for this clone. The chain recombines TRBV7-9 with TRBJ1-5, with D perhaps TRBD1 (5 bases). With 5 bases removed from V and 7 bases from J, the gap between germline ends came to 9 bases. CDR1 is SEHNR and CDR2 is FQNEAQ in the germline V gene (reference sequence). The CDR3 extends over 12 amino acids. Written as DNA, the CDR3 is TGTGCCAGCAGCCTTGGGGCGCAGCCCCAGCATTTT. Its protein product is CASSLGAQPQHF.

The chain couples TRBV5-1 to TRBJ2-5, with TRBD1 as a possible D gene (6 bases). This CDR3 has 15 residues. The V gene lost 3 bases and the J gene lost 2 bases, with 14 bases spanning the gap. The germline CDR1 and CDR2 sequences are SGHRS and YFSETQ. As DNA, the CDR3 is TGCGCCAGCAGCTCCCGGGACACGGGACAAGAGACCCAGTACTTC. This encodes CASSSRDTGQETQYF.

The chain employs TRBV29-1 and TRBJ2-7; unclear D gene. V dropped 4 bases and J dropped 0 bases, with 10 bases sitting between them. The germline V gene encodes CDR1 SQVTM and CDR2 ANQGSEA. The CDR3 extends over 13 amino acids. The DNA for the CDR3 is TGCAGCGTTGGATCAGAAAGCTCCTACGAGCAGTACTTC. Translated: CSVGSESSYEQYF.

V gene TRBV18 combines with J gene TRBJ2-4; D remains unclear. Germline assignment: CDR1 KGHSH and CDR2 LQKENI. This CDR3 has 13 amino acids. Deletions cut 2 bases from V and 8 bases from J, with 10 bases between. The CDR3 loop reads CASSPTNMDIQYF. For the CDR3, the DNA is TGTGCCAGCTCACCAACCAATATGGACATTCAGTACTTC.

CDR3 sequence (DNA): TGCGCCAGCAGTATTAGCGGGAGTGCCTACAATGAGCAGTTCTTC. It translates to CASSISGSAYNEQFF. V and J are TRBV23-1 and TRBJ2-1, with 9 positions matching TRBD2. TRBV23-1 is an open reading frame, and its role is uncertain. CDR3 length: 15 amino acids. Germline trimming cut 5 bases from V and 2 bases from J; bases unmatched to any gene: 4.

The chain couples TRBV23-1 to TRBJ2-7; 7 positions agree with TRBD1. TRBV23-1 is annotated as an ORF whose role is uncertain. The CDR3 runs to 14 residues. Unmatched junction bases numbered 6, after V lost 1 base and J lost 6 bases. This CDR3 is CASSQYGQVSEQYF. CDR3 nucleotides: TGCGCCAGCAGTCAATACGGACAGGTTAGCGAGCAGTACTTC.

This clone has more than one count but fewer than ten. This chain joins TRBV5-4 and TRBJ2-5, with TRBD1 matching 7 bases. CDR1 and CDR2 from the germline V gene are SGHNT and YYREEE (reference sequence). The CDR3 has 15 amino acids. Trimming took 3 bases from V and 1 from J; bases not matched to a gene: 6. The DNA for the CDR3 is TGTGCCAGCAGCTCCGGGACAGTTTTCCAAGAGACCCAGTACTTC. It translates to CASSSGTVFQETQYF.

V and J are TRBV9 and TRBJ2-2; D might be TRBD2 (5 bases). Per the germline V gene, CDR1 is SGDLS and CDR2 is YYNGEE. The V and J ends lost 2 bases and 6 bases respectively, with 11 bases between them. CDR3 length equals 14 residues. Here the CDR3 DNA reads TGTGCCAGCAGCGTTCCCGGGATCGCCGGGGAGCTGTTTTTT. It yields the protein CASSVPGIAGELFF.

This clone was seen a handful of times. The chain combines TRBV20-1 with TRBJ2-3, with D hard to call. From germline, CDR1 is DFQATT and CDR2 SNEGSKA (reference sequence). V lost 7 bases and J lost 4, with 9 bases in between. CDR3 length: 11 amino acids. For the CDR3, the DNA is TGCAGTGTGTTGGGTTCAGATACGCAGTATTTT. Its translation: CSVLGSDTQYF.

The chain has TRBV7-2 and TRBJ2-5; TRBD2 might be the D (5 bases). Trimming cost V 6 bases and J 4 bases, with 12 bases left between them. Germline assignment: CDR1 SGHTA and CDR2 FQGNSA. This CDR3 spans 13 amino acids. CDR3 protein: CASSIATGETQYF. The CDR3 region has the DNA TGTGCCAGCAGTATAGCGACCGGAGAGACCCAGTACTTC. The full variable domain, its missing parts supplied by reference TRBV7-2 and TRBJ2-5, is GAGVSQSPSNKVTEKGKDVELRCDPISGHTALYWYRQSLGQGLEFLIYFQGNSAPDKSGLPSDRFSAERTGGSVSTLTIQRTQQEDSAVYLCASSIATGETQYFGPGTRLLVL.

This clone was seen ten or more times. V usage is TRBV28 and J usage is TRBJ1-1; D perhaps matches TRBD1 (5 bases). This CDR3 spans 10 amino acids. Germline lookup yields CDR1 MDHEN and CDR2 SYDVKM. V gave up 10 bases and J gave up 11 bases, with 14 bases separating them. The CDR3 here is CATRWGTAFF. CDR3 sequence (DNA): TGTGCCACCCGATGGGGGACGGCTTTCTTT.

The rearrangement links TRBV5-4 to TRBJ2-2, with 7 bases matching TRBD1. In germline, CDR1 is SGHNT, CDR2 YYREEE (reference sequence). This CDR3 is 15 amino acids long. V was pared by 6 bases and J by 1 base, with 6 bases of the junction left unmatched. The CDR3 loop is CASMPGQLNTGELFF. CDR3 DNA: TGTGCCAGCATGCCGGGACAGTTGAACACCGGGGAGCTGTTTTTT. The variable domain in full, with the rest retrieved from reference TRBV5-4 and TRBJ2-2, is ETGVTQSPTHLIKTRGQQVTLRCSSQSGHNTVSWYQQALGQGPQFIFQYYREEENGRGNFPPRFSGLQFPNYSSELNVNALELDDSALYLCASMPGQLNTGELFFGEGSRLTVL.

V usage is TRBV6-6 and J usage is TRBJ1-2, with a tentative D call TRBD1 (5 bases). V was trimmed by 7 bases and J by 2 bases, leaving 14 bases between them. The CDR3 is 14 amino acids. The germline gives CDR1 MNHNY, CDR2 SVGAGI (reference sequence). CDR3 DNA sequence: TGTGCCAGCAACGCCCCCGCAGGGAACTATGGCTACACCTTC. The encoded protein is CASNAPAGNYGYTF.

Only a few counts were recorded for this clone. This sequence joins TRBV29-1 and TRBJ2-7; 7 positions match TRBD1. The V and J ends lost 4 bases and 3 bases, in that order; junction bases with no gene match: 6. CDR1 and CDR2 (germline): SQVTM, ANQGSEA. The CDR3 is 13 amino acids. The CDR3: CSVVTGTDYEQYF. CDR3 coding DNA: TGCAGCGTTGTGACCGGGACAGACTACGAGCAGTACTTC.

The V and J genes are TRBV5-1 and TRBJ2-3; 8 positions match TRBD1. V lost 7 bases, J lost 1 base, and 5 bases stayed unmatched. Germline assignment: CDR1 SGHRS and CDR2 YFSETQ. The CDR3 loop spans 14 amino acids. The CDR3 reads CASGRQGRTDTQYF. As DNA, the CDR3 is TGCGCCAGCGGCCGACAGGGGCGCACAGATACGCAGTATTTT.

The gene calls are TRBV7-6 and TRBJ2-7; the D gene is possibly TRBD1 (6 bases). The germline CDR1 and CDR2 sequences are SGHVS and FNYEAQ. The CDR3 contains 16 residues. Trimming shortened V by 2 bases and J by 4 bases, and 18 bases separated the two germline ends. CDR3 amino acids: CASSLRGPSTGYEQYF. CDR3 sequence (DNA): TGTGCCAGCAGCTTACGGGGACCGTCTACAGGGTACGAGCAGTACTTC.

The J gene is TRBJ2-2, the V gene TRBV5-1, with D perhaps TRBD1 or TRBD2 (5 bases each). CDR1 SGHRS and CDR2 YFSETQ come from the germline V gene. Trimming removed 0 bases at V and 4 bases at J, with 10 bases between. The CDR3 is made up of 15 amino acids. The CDR3 DNA reads TGCGCCAGCAGCTTGGCAGGGAGAGGCACCGGGGAGCTGTTTTTT. Protein: CASSLAGRGTGELFF.

The V gene is TRBV29-1, the J gene TRBJ1-1, with unresolved D. CDR3 length equals 12 residues. The V and J ends lost 8 bases and 2 bases respectively, with 12 bases between them. Germline CDR1 reads SQVTM; CDR2 reads ANQGSEA. Here the CDR3 DNA reads TGCAGCTATCGTCGGGGAAACACTGAAGCTTTCTTT. Residues: CSYRRGNTEAFF.

The chain uses TRBV28 and TRBJ2-3, with TRBD1 identical over 9 bases. Germline-derived CDR1 and CDR2 are MDHEN and SYDVKM. With V trimmed by 5 bases and J by 4 bases, 7 bases remained unmatched. This CDR3 is built from 15 residues. In DNA form, the CDR3 reads TGTGCCAGCAGTCCGGGGACAGGGTACGCAGATACGCAGTATTTT. Its translation: CASSPGTGYADTQYF.

The chain couples TRBV5-1 to TRBJ2-7; TRBD1 agrees at 9 bases. With V trimmed by 6 bases and J by 4 bases, 8 bases remained unmatched. Per the germline V gene, CDR1 is SGHRS and CDR2 is YFSETQ. The CDR3 totals 14 residues. CDR3 region: CASTTTGGSYEQYF. CDR3 bases: TGCGCCAGCACCACAACAGGGGGCTCTTACGAGCAGTACTTC.

V and J are TRBV2 and TRBJ2-5; D gene unclear. The germline CDR1 and CDR2 sequences are SNHLY and FYNNEI. This CDR3 spans 12 amino acids. V was trimmed by 2 bases and J by 1 base, leaving 2 bases between them. CDR3 sequence (DNA): TGTGCCAGCAGTGAAAGCCAAGAGACCCAGTACTTC. Translated: CASSESQETQYF.

V gene TRBV7-2 combines with J gene TRBJ1-6, with 7 bases matching TRBD1. Per germline, CDR1 SGHTA and CDR2 FQGNSA. This CDR3 is built from 14 residues. With V trimmed by 3 bases and J by 7 bases, 3 bases remained unmatched. This CDR3 reads CASSFDRANSPLHF. DNA for the CDR3: TGTGCCAGCAGCTTCGACAGGGCGAATTCACCCCTCCACTTT.